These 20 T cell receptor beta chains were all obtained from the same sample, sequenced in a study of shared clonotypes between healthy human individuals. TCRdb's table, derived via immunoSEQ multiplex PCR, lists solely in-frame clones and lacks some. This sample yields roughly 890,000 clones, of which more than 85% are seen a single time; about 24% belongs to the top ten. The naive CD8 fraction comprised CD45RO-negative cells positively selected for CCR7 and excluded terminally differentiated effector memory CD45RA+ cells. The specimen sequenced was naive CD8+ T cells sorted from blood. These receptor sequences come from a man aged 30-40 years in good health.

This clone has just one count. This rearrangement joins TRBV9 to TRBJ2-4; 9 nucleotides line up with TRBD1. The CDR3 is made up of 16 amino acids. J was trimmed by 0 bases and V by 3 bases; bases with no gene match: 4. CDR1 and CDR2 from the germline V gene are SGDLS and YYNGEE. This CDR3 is CASSARTGVAKNIQYF. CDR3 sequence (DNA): TGTGCCAGCAGCGCCCGGACAGGGGTAGCCAAAAACATTCAGTACTTC. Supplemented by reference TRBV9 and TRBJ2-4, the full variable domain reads DSGVTQTPKHLITATGQRVTLRCSPRSGDLSVYWYQQSLDQGLQFLIQYYNGEERAKGNILERFSAQQFPDLHSELNLSSLELGDSALYFCASSARTGVAKNIQYFGAGTRLSVL.

DNA for the CDR3: TGTGCCAGCAGTTACACAGATTCCTACGAGCAGTACTTC. Encoded protein: CASSYTDSYEQYF. The V and J genes are TRBV6-6 and TRBJ2-7; the D is unclear. V was shortened by 2 bases and J by 1 base, with 6 bases between the two germline ends. Germline V gives CDR1 MNHNY, CDR2 SVGAGI (reference sequence). CDR3 size: 13 residues.

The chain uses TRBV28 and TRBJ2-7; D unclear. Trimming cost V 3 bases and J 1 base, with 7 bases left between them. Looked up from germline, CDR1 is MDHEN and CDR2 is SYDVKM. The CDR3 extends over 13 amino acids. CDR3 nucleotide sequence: TGTGCCAGCAGTTTCGAGGATTCCTACGAGCAGTACTTC. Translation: CASSFEDSYEQYF.

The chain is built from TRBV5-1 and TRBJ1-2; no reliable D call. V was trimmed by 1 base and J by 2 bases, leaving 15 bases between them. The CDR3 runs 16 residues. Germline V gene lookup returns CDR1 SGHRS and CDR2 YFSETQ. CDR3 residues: CASSLPGGEGNYGYTF. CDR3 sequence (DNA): TGCGCCAGCAGCTTGCCGGGCGGTGAGGGCAACTATGGCTACACCTTC.

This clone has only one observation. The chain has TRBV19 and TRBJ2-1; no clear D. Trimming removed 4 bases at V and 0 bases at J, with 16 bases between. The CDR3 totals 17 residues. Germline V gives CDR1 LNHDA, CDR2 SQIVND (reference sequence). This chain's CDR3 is CASSTREAVRSYNEQFF. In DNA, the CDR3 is TGTGCCAGTAGTACTCGAGAGGCGGTCCGCTCCTACAATGAGCAGTTCTTC.

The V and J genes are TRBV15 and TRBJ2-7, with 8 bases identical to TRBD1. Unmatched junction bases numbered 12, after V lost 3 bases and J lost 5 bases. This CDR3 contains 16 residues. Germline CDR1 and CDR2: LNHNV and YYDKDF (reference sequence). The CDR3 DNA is TGTGCCACCAGCAGCGGTGAAGGGACAGGTCTAAACGAGCAGTACTTC. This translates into CATSSGEGTGLNEQYF.

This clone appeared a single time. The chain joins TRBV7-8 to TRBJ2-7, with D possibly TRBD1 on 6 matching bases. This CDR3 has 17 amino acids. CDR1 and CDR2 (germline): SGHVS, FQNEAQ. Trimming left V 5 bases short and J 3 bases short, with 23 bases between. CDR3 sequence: CASSINPREGGNYEQYF. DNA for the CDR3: TGTGCCAGCAGCATAAACCCACGGGAAGGGGGTAACTACGAGCAGTACTTC.

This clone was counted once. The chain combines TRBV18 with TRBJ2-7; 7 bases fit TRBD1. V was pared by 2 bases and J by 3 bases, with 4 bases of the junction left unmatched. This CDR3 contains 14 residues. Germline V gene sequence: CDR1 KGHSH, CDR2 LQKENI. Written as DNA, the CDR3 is TGTGCCAGCTCACCAAGGGACAGCCTCTACGAGCAGTACTTC. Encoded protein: CASSPRDSLYEQYF.

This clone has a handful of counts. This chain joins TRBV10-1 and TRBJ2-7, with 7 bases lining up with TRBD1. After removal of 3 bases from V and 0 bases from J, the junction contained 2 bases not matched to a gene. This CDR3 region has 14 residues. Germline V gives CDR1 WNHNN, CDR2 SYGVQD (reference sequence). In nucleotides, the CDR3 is TGCGCCAGCAGTGAACACAGGGGCTCCTACGAGCAGTACTTC. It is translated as CASSEHRGSYEQYF.

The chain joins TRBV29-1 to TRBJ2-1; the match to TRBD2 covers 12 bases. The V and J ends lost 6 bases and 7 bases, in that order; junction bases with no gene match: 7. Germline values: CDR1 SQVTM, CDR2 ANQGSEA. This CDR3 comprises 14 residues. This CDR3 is CSVVTSGRSNEQFF. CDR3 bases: TGCAGCGTGGTGACTAGCGGGAGATCAAATGAGCAGTTCTTC.

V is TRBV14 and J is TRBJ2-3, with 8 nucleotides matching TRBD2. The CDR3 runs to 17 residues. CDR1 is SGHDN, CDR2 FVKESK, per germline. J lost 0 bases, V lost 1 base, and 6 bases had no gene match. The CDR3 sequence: CASSQVTSGISTDTQYF. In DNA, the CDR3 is TGTGCCAGCAGCCAAGTAACTAGCGGCATAAGCACAGATACGCAGTATTTT.

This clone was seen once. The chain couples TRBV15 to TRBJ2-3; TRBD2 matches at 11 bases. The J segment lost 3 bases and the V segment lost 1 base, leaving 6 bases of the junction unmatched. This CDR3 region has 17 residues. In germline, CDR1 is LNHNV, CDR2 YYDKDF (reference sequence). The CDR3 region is CATSRVGLAGGTDTQYF. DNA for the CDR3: TGTGCCACCAGCAGAGTTGGGCTAGCGGGAGGAACAGATACGCAGTATTTT. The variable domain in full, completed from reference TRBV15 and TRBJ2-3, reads DAMVIQNPRYQVTQFGKPVTLSCSQTLNHNVMYWYQQKSSQAPKLLFHYYDKDFNNEADTPDNFQSRRPNTSFCFLDIRSPGLGDTAMYLCATSRVGLAGGTDTQYFGPGTRLTVL.

The CDR3 bases are TGCGCCAGCAGCTTGGATAGTAGCACCCCAGCGGGAGGACGGCACATTCAGTACTTC. Translated: CASSLDSSTPAGGRHIQYF. This chain connects TRBV5-1 to TRBJ2-4, with 9 positions matching TRBD2. Germline CDR1 and CDR2: SGHRS and YFSETQ. The J segment lost 8 bases and the V segment lost 0 bases, leaving 18 bases of the junction unmatched. The CDR3 consists of 19 residues.

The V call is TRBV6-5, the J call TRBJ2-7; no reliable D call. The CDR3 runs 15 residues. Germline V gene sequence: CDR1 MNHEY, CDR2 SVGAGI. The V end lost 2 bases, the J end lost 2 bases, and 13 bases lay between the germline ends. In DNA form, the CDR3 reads TGTGCCAGCAGTTACGAAAGCTATCCTCCCTACGAGCAGTACTTC. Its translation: CASSYESYPPYEQYF.

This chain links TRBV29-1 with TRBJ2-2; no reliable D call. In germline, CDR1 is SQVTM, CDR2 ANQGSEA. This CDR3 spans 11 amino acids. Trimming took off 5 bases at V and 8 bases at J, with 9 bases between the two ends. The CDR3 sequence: CSVPKRGELFF. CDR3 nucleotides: TGCAGCGTTCCCAAGAGGGGGGAGCTGTTTTTT.

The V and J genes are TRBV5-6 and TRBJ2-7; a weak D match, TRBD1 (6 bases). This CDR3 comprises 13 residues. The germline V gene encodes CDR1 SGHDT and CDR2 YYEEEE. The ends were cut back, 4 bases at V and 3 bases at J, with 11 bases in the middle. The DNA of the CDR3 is TGTGCCAGCAGCCCAGGGACATACTACGAGCAGTACTTC. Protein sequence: CASSPGTYYEQYF.

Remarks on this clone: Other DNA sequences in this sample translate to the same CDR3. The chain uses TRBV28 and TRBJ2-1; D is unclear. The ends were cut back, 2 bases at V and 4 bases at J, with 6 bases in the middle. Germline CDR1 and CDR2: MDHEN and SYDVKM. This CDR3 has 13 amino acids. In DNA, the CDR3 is TGTGCCAGCAGTTTACAGAGTTACAATGAGCAGTTCTTC. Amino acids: CASSLQSYNEQFF.

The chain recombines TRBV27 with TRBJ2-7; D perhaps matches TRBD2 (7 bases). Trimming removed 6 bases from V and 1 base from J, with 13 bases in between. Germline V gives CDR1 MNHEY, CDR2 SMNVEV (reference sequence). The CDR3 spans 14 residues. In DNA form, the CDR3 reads TGTGCCAGCAGACGGCGGGGGCTGTCCTACGAGCAGTACTTC. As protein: CASRRRGLSYEQYF.

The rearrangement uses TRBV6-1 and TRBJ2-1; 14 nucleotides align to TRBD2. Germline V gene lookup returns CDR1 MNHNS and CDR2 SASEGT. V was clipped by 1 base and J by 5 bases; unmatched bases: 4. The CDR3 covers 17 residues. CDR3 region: CASSEVRGLAGDNEQFF. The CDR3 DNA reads TGTGCCAGCAGTGAAGTGAGGGGACTAGCGGGAGACAATGAGCAGTTCTTC.

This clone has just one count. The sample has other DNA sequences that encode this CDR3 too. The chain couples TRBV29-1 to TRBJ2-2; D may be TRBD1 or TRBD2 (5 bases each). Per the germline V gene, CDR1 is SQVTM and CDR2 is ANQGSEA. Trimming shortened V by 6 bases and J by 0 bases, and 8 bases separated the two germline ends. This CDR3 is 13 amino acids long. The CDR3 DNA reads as TGCAGCGTAGTGGGGGCGAACACCGGGGAGCTGTTTTTT. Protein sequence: CSVVGANTGELFF.